These 30 T cell receptor beta chains came from one sample sequenced in a study of identical twins listed by TCRdb under 2016. Libraries came from 5' RACE. These reads were obtained on an Illumina HiSeq 2000. The public reads were quality trimmed at Q25 with fastp and then assembled into clones with MiXCR by TCRdb, keeping productive beta chains. Every distinct CDR3 protein forms one entry, paired with its most common genes and DNA. The sample table contains about 520,000 distinct CDR3 sequences; only one count was recorded for roughly a fifth of them. Of the sample, 0.91% falls within the top ten clones. Separately, the same data were catalogued under a study of T cells expressing NK-cell markers.

Sequencing input: CD4+ T cells sorted from blood. The receptors here all came from a woman aged 18-29 years in good health.

This clonotype was found a few times. The chain joins TRBV29-1 to TRBJ2-7; TRBD2 is a possible D gene (6 bases). Germline V gives CDR1 SQVTM, CDR2 ANQGSEA. The CDR3 totals 14 residues. Between the trimmed V and J ends, which lost 6 bases and 6 bases, there was a span of 21 bases. CDR3 nucleotide sequence: TGCAGCGTCGCCCGACTAGGGCTTCCTCGCGAGCAGTACTTC. It translates to CSVARLGLPREQYF.

This clonotype has a count of ten or more. This sequence joins TRBV12-3 or TRBV12-4 and TRBJ1-2, with 7 nucleotides matching TRBD1. J lost 8 bases, V lost 3 bases, and 3 bases had no gene match. The CDR3 spans 12 residues. CDR3 DNA sequence: TGTGCCAGCAGTTTTTCAGGGGGAGGCTACACCTTC. It specifies CASSFSGGGYTF.

The chain joins TRBV4-3 to TRBJ2-7, with D possibly being TRBD2 (6 bases). Per germline, CDR1 LGHNA and CDR2 YSLEER. The CDR3 is 19 amino acids. Trimming shortened V by 0 bases and J by 2 bases, and 23 bases separated the two germline ends. CDR3 amino acids: CASSQEVFRGSGPTYEQYF. The CDR3 nucleotides are TGCGCCAGCAGCCAAGAAGTCTTTCGTGGGAGCGGGCCCACCTACGAGCAGTACTTC.

V and J are TRBV4-2 and TRBJ2-1; the D gene is possibly TRBD2 (7 bases). The CDR3 runs to 15 residues. Trimming took off 0 bases at V and 10 bases at J, with 16 bases between the two ends. Germline V lookup: CDR1 LGHNA, CDR2 YNFKEQ. CDR3 in amino acids: CASSQEGGALREQFF. CDR3 coding DNA: TGTGCCAGCAGCCAAGAAGGGGGGGCCCTCCGAGAGCAGTTCTTC.

This clonotype showed up just a few times. This chain links TRBV6-2 or TRBV6-3 with TRBJ2-1; possibly TRBD1 for D (5 bases). This CDR3 comprises 18 residues. V dropped 5 bases and J dropped 2 bases, with 22 bases sitting between them. CDR1 is MNHEY and CDR2 is SVGEGT in the germline V gene. This CDR3 reads CASSTWVQGRFPYNEQFF. As DNA, the CDR3 is TGTGCCAGCAGTACCTGGGTCCAGGGTAGGTTCCCCTACAATGAGCAGTTCTTC.

The chain links TRBV3-1 to TRBJ1-2; D gene ambiguous. The CDR3 is 13 residues long. The V end lost 6 bases, the J end lost 2 bases, and 10 bases lay between the germline ends. Germline values: CDR1 LGHDT, CDR2 YNNKEL (reference sequence). DNA of the CDR3: TGTGCCAGCAGATCGACACAAAACTATGGCTACACCTTC. It is translated as CASRSTQNYGYTF. The whole variable domain, remainder taken from reference TRBV3-1 and TRBJ1-2, is DTAVSQTPKYLVTQMGNDKSIKCEQNLGHDTMYWYKQDSKKFLKIMFSYNNKELIINETVPNRFSPKSPDKAHLNLHINSLELGDSAVYFCASRSTQNYGYTFGSGTRLTVV.

This clonotype was seen only a few times. V and J are TRBV29-1 and TRBJ1-1; unclear D gene. The germline CDR1 and CDR2 sequences are SQVTM and ANQGSEA. The V end lost 5 bases, the J end lost 4 bases, and 14 bases lay between the germline ends. The CDR3 is made up of 13 amino acids. DNA of the CDR3: TGCAGCGTTTCGGGTGGAGGTAGCACTGAAGCTTTCTTT. Translation: CSVSGGGSTEAFF. The full variable domain, in which reference TRBV29-1 and TRBJ1-1 provide the parts outside the CDR3, is SAVISQKPSRDICQRGTSLTIQCQVDSQVTMMFWYRQQPGQSLTLIATANQGSEATYESGFVIDKFPISRPNLTFSTLTVSNMSPEDSSIYLCSVSGGGSTEAFFGQGTRLTVV.

The chain employs TRBV5-1 and TRBJ2-3, with 9 bases aligning to TRBD2. Germline-derived CDR1 and CDR2 are SGHRS and YFSETQ. The length of the CDR3 is 15 residues. After removal of 0 bases from V and 4 bases from J, the junction contained 3 bases not matched to a gene. CDR3 in amino acids: CASSLVAGAADTQYF. In DNA, the CDR3 is TGCGCCAGCAGCTTGGTAGCGGGAGCCGCAGATACGCAGTATTTT.

This clonotype was seen a handful of times. The chain employs TRBV20-1 and TRBJ2-1, with D possibly being TRBD1 (5 bases). The CDR3 length is 15 residues. Between the trimmed V and J ends, which lost 1 base and 0 bases, there was a span of 10 bases. CDR1 is DFQATT, CDR2 SNEGSKA, per germline (reference sequence). CDR3 protein: CSARARASSYNEQFF. The CDR3 DNA reads TGCAGTGCTAGAGCCAGGGCGAGCTCCTACAATGAGCAGTTCTTC.

This clonotype was recorded many times. The V gene is TRBV3-1, the J gene TRBJ2-7; TRBD2 matches at 11 bases. V gave up 3 bases and J gave up 12 bases; unmatched junction bases: 10. CDR1 is LGHDT, CDR2 YNNKEL, per germline (reference sequence). CDR3 length: 14 residues. Written as DNA, the CDR3 is TGTGCCAGCAGCCATGTGACTAGCGGGACTTTTGCGTACTTC. Its protein is CASSHVTSGTFAYF.

This chain connects TRBV20-1 to TRBJ1-2; 8 bases are shared with TRBD1. From germline, CDR1 is DFQATT and CDR2 SNEGSKA (reference sequence). J lost 3 bases, V lost 5 bases, and 5 bases had no gene match. The CDR3 spans 13 residues. The CDR3 nucleotides are TGCAGTGCTCGGGCAGGGGGCTACTATGGCTACACCTTC. Amino acids: CSARAGGYYGYTF.

The table lists this clonotype with a few counts. V gene TRBV5-1 combines with J gene TRBJ2-7; D is uncertain. Germline CDR1 and CDR2: SGHRS and YFSETQ. This CDR3 spans 12 amino acids. With 4 bases removed from V and 4 bases from J, the gap between germline ends came to 9 bases. Here the CDR3 reads CASSIDGYEQYF. CDR3 bases: TGCGCCAGCAGCATTGACGGTTACGAGCAGTACTTC.

The chain joins TRBV27 to TRBJ2-4; D unclear. The ends were cut back, 7 bases at V and 0 bases at J, with 13 bases in the middle. There are 15 residues in the CDR3. Germline V gene sequence: CDR1 MNHEY, CDR2 SMNVEV (reference sequence). CDR3 in amino acids: CASMGLLLAKNIQYF. The CDR3 DNA sequence: TGTGCCAGCATGGGCCTCTTACTAGCCAAAAACATTCAGTACTTC.

The chain links TRBV11-2 to TRBJ1-2; D is possibly TRBD1 (6 bases). Looked up from germline, CDR1 is SGHAT and CDR2 is FQNNGV. The CDR3 is made up of 14 amino acids. V lost 5 bases to trimming and J lost 7 bases, with 17 bases between them. In nucleotides, the CDR3 is TGTGCCAGCAGCCTCAACGGGGGGGCAAGTGGCTACACCTTC. This gives the protein CASSLNGGASGYTF.

This chain links TRBV15 with TRBJ2-7; no definite D call. Germline-derived CDR1 and CDR2 are LNHNV and YYDKDF (reference sequence). V was trimmed by 0 bases and J by 6 bases, leaving 6 bases between them. The length of the CDR3 is 12 residues. The CDR3 region is CATSRDWGEQYF. CDR3 nucleotide sequence: TGTGCCACCAGCAGAGATTGGGGCGAGCAGTACTTC.

V gene TRBV7-9 combines with J gene TRBJ2-6; D is unclear. CDR1 is SEHNR and CDR2 is FQNEAQ in the germline V gene (reference sequence). Trimming removed 6 bases at V and 0 bases at J, with 15 bases between. The CDR3 runs 17 residues. The CDR3 DNA follows: TGTGCCAGCAGTTCGCTTCTTGGTTCCTCTGGGGCCAACGTCCTGACTTTC. Protein: CASSSLLGSSGANVLTF.

The V gene is TRBV6-5, the J gene TRBJ2-6; 7 bases are shared with TRBD1. CDR1 and CDR2 (germline): MNHEY, SVGAGI. The CDR3 contains 16 residues. J lost 5 bases, V lost 4 bases, and 8 bases had no gene match. The CDR3 DNA follows: TGTGCCAGCAGTTCCCTCGACAGGGTTTGGGCCAACGTCCTGACTTTC. This gives the protein CASSSLDRVWANVLTF.

This chain connects TRBV7-2 to TRBJ2-7; tentative D call: TRBD2 (5 bases). The CDR3 runs to 13 residues. The germline gives CDR1 SGHTA, CDR2 FQGNSA. V was shortened by 5 bases and J by 4 bases, with 12 bases between the two germline ends. The CDR3 loop reads CASSILTGYEQYF. The CDR3 coding sequence is TGTGCCAGCAGCATCCTAACGGGGTACGAGCAGTACTTC. Full variable domain (outside the CDR3, taken from reference TRBV7-2 and TRBJ2-7): GAGVSQSPSNKVTEKGKDVELRCDPISGHTALYWYRQSLGQGLEFLIYFQGNSAPDKSGLPSDRFSAERTGGSVSTLTIQRTQQEDSAVYLCASSILTGYEQYFGPGTRLTVT.

The rearrangement joins TRBV10-1 to TRBJ2-3; 9 bases fit TRBD2. Germline CDR1 is WNHNN and CDR2 is SYGVQD (reference sequence). The CDR3 extends over 15 amino acids. V trimming: 4 bases; J trimming: 4 bases; junction bases outside the gene matches: 6. This CDR3 is CASSVQRGVSDTQYF. CDR3 nucleotides: TGCGCCAGCAGTGTGCAGCGGGGGGTTTCAGATACGCAGTATTTT.

V gene TRBV7-8 combines with J gene TRBJ1-5, with D possibly being TRBD1 (6 bases). The V gene lost 4 bases and the J gene lost 0 bases, with 19 bases spanning the gap. CDR1 and CDR2 from the germline V gene are SGHVS and FQNEAQ. The CDR3 has 18 amino acids. The CDR3 reads CASSSWTGTSISNQPQHF. The DNA of the CDR3 is TGTGCCAGCAGCTCCTGGACCGGGACAAGTATTAGCAATCAGCCCCAGCATTTT.

This chain uses TRBV10-3 with TRBJ2-3; D possibly corresponds to TRBD2 (7 bases). The V end was cut by 8 bases, the J end by 4 bases, with 16 bases between. Germline V gene data show CDR1 as ENHRY and CDR2 as SYGVKD. CDR3 length: 14 amino acids. The CDR3 loop is CAIRKGGDADTQYF. In nucleotides, the CDR3 is TGTGCCATCCGGAAGGGGGGGGATGCAGATACGCAGTATTTT.

Worth noting for this clonotype: A read error may produce the germline difference seen at one junction end. The CDR3 protein is CASSQDPVLSKHF. The CDR3 DNA is TGCGCCAGCAGCCAAGATCCGGTCCTATCAAAACACTTC. The chain has TRBV4-1 and TRBJ2-5; D not resolved. The CDR3 contains 13 residues. CDR1 and CDR2 (germline): MGHRA, YSYEKL.

This clonotype turned up a few times. The genes are TRBV6-2 or TRBV6-3 and TRBJ1-1, with 7 bases aligning to TRBD1. From germline, CDR1 is MNHEY and CDR2 SVGEGT. Trimming removed 6 bases from V and 1 base from J; junction bases left unmatched: 5. This CDR3 is built from 14 residues. This CDR3 is CASSYRTGNTEAFF. CDR3 coding DNA: TGTGCCAGCAGCTACCGGACAGGGAACACTGAAGCTTTCTTT.

CDR3 nucleotides: TGTGCCAGCAGTACCCTCTTAAATCAGCCCCAGCATTTT. Its protein is CASSTLLNQPQHF. This rearrangement joins TRBV6-1 to TRBJ1-5; D call uncertain. The ends were cut back, 5 bases at V and 4 bases at J, with 9 bases in the middle. This CDR3 comprises 13 residues. Germline V gene lookup returns CDR1 MNHNS and CDR2 SASEGT.

The chain combines TRBV12-3 or TRBV12-4 with TRBJ1-1, with unresolved D. V shed 2 bases and J shed 7 bases, with 11 bases lying between them. The CDR3 sequence is 13 residues long. CDR3 sequence reads: CASSLSLAGEAFF. As DNA, the CDR3 is TGTGCCAGCAGTTTATCCCTGGCCGGTGAAGCTTTCTTT.

This chain joins TRBV20-1 and TRBJ1-5; 7 bases are shared with TRBD1. The germline CDR1 and CDR2 sequences are DFQATT and SNEGSKA (reference sequence). This CDR3 is built from 15 residues. V trimming: 1 base; J trimming: 4 bases; junction bases outside the gene matches: 7. The CDR3 coding sequence is TGCAGTGCTAGAGGCTCCGACAGGGATAATCAGCCCCAGCATTTT. It translates to CSARGSDRDNQPQHF.

The rearrangement joins TRBV6-5 to TRBJ2-3, with no clear D. The CDR3 extends over 19 amino acids. Trimming stripped 0 bases from V and 0 bases from J, with 19 bases between. Looked up from germline, CDR1 is MNHEY and CDR2 is SVGAGI. CDR3 sequence reads: CASSYSVKASYSSTDTQYF. CDR3 coding DNA: TGTGCCAGCAGTTACTCGGTAAAGGCGTCCTATTCTAGCACAGATACGCAGTATTTT.

This chain joins TRBV18 and TRBJ2-5, with D perhaps matching TRBD1 (6 bases). The V gene's germline CDR1 is KGHSH and CDR2 LQKENI. This CDR3 is 13 amino acids long. V lost 2 bases to trimming and J lost 6 bases, with 10 bases between them. The CDR3 bases are TGTGCCAGCTCACCAGGGGACATTCAGACCCAGTACTTC. Amino acid sequence: CASSPGDIQTQYF.

The table lists this clonotype with a few counts. The chain links TRBV6-5 to TRBJ1-1; D remains unclear. The CDR3 is 15 amino acids. Germline V gene lookup returns CDR1 MNHEY and CDR2 SVGAGI. Trimming stripped 2 bases from V and 4 bases from J, with 14 bases between. CDR3 nucleotide sequence: TGTGCCAGCAGTTACCGAGGGCGTAAGGCCACTGAAGCTTTCTTT. Protein sequence: CASSYRGRKATEAFF.

This clonotype showed up just a few times. The chain uses TRBV5-1 and TRBJ2-1; TRBD2 matches 13 bases. Germline V CDR1 and CDR2: SGHRS, YFSETQ. There are 15 residues in the CDR3. J gave up 7 bases and V 2 bases, and 3 bases lay outside the gene matches. In DNA, the CDR3 is TGCGCCAGCAGCTTACTAGCGGGGGGGCAAAATGAGCAGTTCTTC. Translation gives CASSLLAGGQNEQFF.